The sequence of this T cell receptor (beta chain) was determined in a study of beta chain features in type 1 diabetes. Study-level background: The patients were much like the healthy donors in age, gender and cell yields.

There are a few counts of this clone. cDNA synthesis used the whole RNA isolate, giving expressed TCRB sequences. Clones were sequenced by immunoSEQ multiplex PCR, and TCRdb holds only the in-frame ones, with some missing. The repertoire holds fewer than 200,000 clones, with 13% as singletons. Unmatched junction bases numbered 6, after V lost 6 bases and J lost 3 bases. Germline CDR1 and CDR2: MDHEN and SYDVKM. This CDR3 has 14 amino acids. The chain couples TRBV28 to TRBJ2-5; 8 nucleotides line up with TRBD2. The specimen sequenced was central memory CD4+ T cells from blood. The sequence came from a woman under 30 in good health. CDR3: CASRTSAYEETQYF. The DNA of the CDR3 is TGTGCCAGCAGGACTAGCGCTTATGAAGAGACCCAGTACTTC.